The 18 T cell receptor beta chains below come from one sample, sequenced in a study of T-cell memory formation after mild COVID-19. TCRdb analysed the 5' RACE reads with MiXCR anew, one entry per CDR3 protein. The sample has hundreds of thousands of distinct CDR3 sequences, 25% to 30% seen once. Sequenced input: PBMCs or a T cell subset sorted from them (not recorded which). These receptors came from an adult woman who had mild COVID-19 (a few samples of this study predate the infection). Cell type and time point are not known.

J is TRBJ2-1 and V is TRBV10-2; unclear D gene. CDR3 length: 11 residues. Per germline, CDR1 WSHSY and CDR2 SAAADI. V lost 4 bases to trimming and J lost 5 bases, with 3 bases between them. DNA for the CDR3: TGCGCCAGCAGTGTGCACAATGAGCAGTTCTTC. Its translation: CASSVHNEQFF.

The chain recombines TRBV7-9 with TRBJ1-2; possibly TRBD1 for D (6 bases). The germline CDR1 and CDR2 sequences are SEHNR and FQNEAQ (reference sequence). CDR3 size: 12 residues. Trimming cost V 7 bases and J 3 bases, with 9 bases left between them. Written as DNA, the CDR3 is TGTGCCAGCAAGGCAGGGGACTATGGCTACACCTTC. This gives the protein CASKAGDYGYTF.

This chain connects TRBV6-1 to TRBJ1-5, with TRBD1 matching 8 bases. With 11 bases clipped from V and 3 bases from J, the junction kept 9 bases outside the gene matches. Germline-derived CDR1 and CDR2 are MNHNS and SASEGT. The CDR3 length is 14 residues. In DNA, the CDR3 is TGTGCCGGGGGGCAGGGGGCTTCCAATCAGCCCCAGCATTTT. Its protein product is CAGGQGASNQPQHF.

The chain is built from TRBV11-3 and TRBJ2-3; 14 bases align to TRBD2. CDR1 SGHNT and CDR2 YENEEA come from the germline V gene. J gave up 6 bases and V 5 bases, and 7 bases lay outside the gene matches. This CDR3 contains 16 residues. The CDR3 reads CASSPWTSGRTDTQYF. The CDR3 bases are TGTGCCAGCAGCCCGTGGACTAGCGGGAGGACTGATACGCAGTATTTT.

The chain is built from TRBV20-1 and TRBJ1-6; D is unclear. Trimming took 3 bases from V and 1 from J, leaving 7 bases between them. The CDR3 runs 14 residues. CDR1 and CDR2 (germline): DFQATT, SNEGSKA (reference sequence). In nucleotides, the CDR3 is TGCAGTGCTAGGGGGATGTCCTATAATTCACCCCTCCACTTT. Translated, it gives CSARGMSYNSPLHF.

This clonotype was detected only a few times. The chain employs TRBV12-3 or TRBV12-4 and TRBJ1-4; D gene uncertain. The CDR3 spans 16 residues. The V gene lost 2 bases and the J gene lost 10 bases, with 20 bases spanning the gap. Here the CDR3 reads CASSLTYASASAKLFF. Written as DNA, the CDR3 is TGTGCCAGCAGTTTAACTTACGCGTCCGCGTCGGCAAAACTGTTTTTT.

The V gene is TRBV20-1, the J gene TRBJ2-2, with 9 bases aligning to TRBD1. The CDR3 runs 16 residues. Losses at the gene ends were 2 bases for V and 5 bases for J; bases not matched to a gene: 9. Germline loops: CDR1 DFQATT, CDR2 SNEGSKA (reference sequence). Here the CDR3 reads CSARPAGQGGTGELFF. For the CDR3, the DNA is TGCAGTGCTAGACCTGCGGGACAGGGCGGGACCGGGGAGCTGTTTTTT.

The J gene is TRBJ2-1, the V gene TRBV3-1; no reliable D call. Germline assignment: CDR1 LGHDT and CDR2 YNNKEL (reference sequence). The V end was cut by 4 bases, the J end by 6 bases, with 13 bases between. The CDR3 has 14 residues. CDR3 protein: CASSLRGNFNEQFF. CDR3 bases: TGTGCCAGCAGCCTGAGAGGAAATTTCAATGAGCAGTTCTTC.

The chain combines TRBV7-2 with TRBJ2-1; D unresolved. Per the germline V gene, CDR1 is SGHTA and CDR2 is FQGNSA. The length of the CDR3 is 15 residues. V gave up 5 bases and J gave up 0 bases, with 11 bases separating them. CDR3: CASSTPRSSYNEQFF. CDR3 sequence (DNA): TGTGCCAGCAGCACACCACGGAGCTCCTACAATGAGCAGTTCTTC.

This clonotype was detected ten times or more. V is TRBV12-3 or TRBV12-4 and J is TRBJ2-1, with TRBD2 identical over 9 bases. Trimming took 3 bases from V and 8 from J; bases not matched to a gene: 11. This CDR3 has 16 amino acids. The chain's CDR3 is CASSFGWGGRVDEQFF. The CDR3 DNA reads as TGTGCCAGCAGTTTCGGATGGGGCGGGAGGGTCGATGAGCAGTTCTTC.

This sequence joins TRBV29-1 and TRBJ2-1; 9 nucleotides match TRBD1. The ends lost 4 bases at V and 8 bases at J; junction bases unmatched: 6. The CDR3 totals 13 residues. From germline, CDR1 is SQVTM and CDR2 ANQGSEA. The CDR3 loop is CSVGGQGYHEQFF. The DNA of the CDR3 is TGCAGCGTTGGCGGACAGGGGTATCATGAGCAGTTCTTC.

The V and J genes are TRBV10-3 and TRBJ2-5; TRBD2 aligns across 8 bases. V lost 5 bases, J lost 4 bases, and 9 bases stayed unmatched. Germline lookup yields CDR1 ENHRY and CDR2 SYGVKD. The CDR3 totals 15 residues. CDR3 in amino acids: CAISFERGGRETQYF. In DNA, the CDR3 is TGTGCCATCAGTTTCGAACGGGGGGGCCGAGAGACCCAGTACTTC.

This clonotype has a handful of counts. V gene TRBV12-3 or TRBV12-4 combines with J gene TRBJ2-7; weak D call: TRBD1 (6 bases). Trimming removed 6 bases from V and 6 bases from J, with 12 bases in between. This CDR3 comprises 12 residues. The CDR3: CASSWTDLEQYF. CDR3 coding DNA: TGTGCCAGCAGCTGGACAGATCTCGAGCAGTACTTC.

This clonotype has more than one count but fewer than ten. The chain couples TRBV5-1 to TRBJ2-5, with 7 positions matching TRBD1. CDR3 length: 15 residues. In germline, CDR1 is SGHRS, CDR2 YFSETQ. The junction had 10 bases not matched to a gene; V was cut back by 4 bases and J by 4 bases. The CDR3 reads CASSPGTALLETQYF. CDR3 DNA sequence: TGCGCCAGCAGCCCCGGGACAGCACTATTAGAGACCCAGTACTTC. Combining the CDR3 with reference TRBV5-1 and TRBJ2-5 gives the whole variable domain KAGVTQTPRYLIKTRGQQVTLSCSPISGHRSVSWYQQTPGQGLQFLFEYFSETQRNKGNFPGRFSGRQFSNSRSEMNVSTLELGDSALYLCASSPGTALLETQYFGPGTRLLVL.

The chain links TRBV5-5 to TRBJ1-1; no definite D call. Germline CDR1 SGHKS, CDR2 YYEKEE (reference sequence). The V gene lost 2 bases and the J gene lost 1 base, with 9 bases spanning the gap. The CDR3 is made up of 14 amino acids. Here the CDR3 reads CASSFFTPNTEAFF. The CDR3 coding sequence is TGTGCCAGCAGCTTCTTTACCCCGAACACTGAAGCTTTCTTT.

The chain couples TRBV7-2 to TRBJ2-3; D ambiguous. Germline CDR1 SGHTA, CDR2 FQGNSA. The CDR3 contains 13 residues. Trimming stripped 4 bases from V and 6 bases from J, with 11 bases between. CDR3 protein: CASSYDPRDTQYF. CDR3 nucleotides: TGTGCCAGCAGCTACGACCCCCGGGATACGCAGTATTTT.

This clonotype has just a few counts. The chain links TRBV5-1 to TRBJ2-6, with D possibly matching TRBD1 (6 bases). With 4 bases removed from V and 1 base from J, the gap between germline ends came to 12 bases. CDR3 size: 16 residues. From germline, CDR1 is SGHRS and CDR2 YFSETQ. CDR3 in amino acids: CASSAADRSGANVLTF. DNA for the CDR3: TGCGCCAGCAGCGCCGCCGACAGGTCTGGGGCCAACGTCCTGACTTTC.

This chain uses TRBV20-1 with TRBJ1-1; TRBD1 matches at 8 bases. CDR1 DFQATT and CDR2 SNEGSKA come from the germline V gene (reference sequence). The CDR3 consists of 16 residues. Trimming removed 0 bases from V and 5 bases from J; junction bases left unmatched: 11. The CDR3 DNA follows: TGCAGTGCTAGAGATTGGCAGGGGGCGCTTGAAACTGAAGCTTTCTTT. It codes for CSARDWQGALETEAFF.